This T cell receptor beta chain appears in the sequencing data of a study of blood T cell repertoires in COVID-19. Study-level information: Sources were T cells, B-cell-depleted T cells, or PBMCs; the material itself was cDNA or gDNA.

Germline CDR1 and CDR2: SEHNR and FQNEAQ (reference sequence). The CDR3 contains 16 residues. V lost 5 bases, J lost 7 bases, and 12 bases stayed unmatched. Generated by immunoSEQ multiplex PCR, the TCRdb table keeps only in-frame clones and is missing some. The top ten clones hold 13% to 15% of a sample with 150,000 to 200,000 clones, 80% to 90% of them seen once. Resolution of symptoms, clearance, or two negative PCRs was present in recovered Cohort 3 donors. The clonotype originates from a man aged 50 to 60 who had recovered from COVID-19. Source material: PBMCs or T cells enriched from blood (not recorded which). The gene calls are TRBV7-9 and TRBJ1-2, with 11 bases identical to TRBD1. The CDR3 DNA reads TGTGCCAGCAGCGCCCCCGGGACAGGGGGTCGCGCTGGCTACACCTTC. The encoded protein is CASSAPGTGGRAGYTF.